The 8 T cell receptor beta chains presented below share a single source sample, sequenced in a study of shared T cell receptors in the human thymus. Sequenced by immunoSEQ multiplex PCR; TCRdb stores in-frame clones only, minus some. The data show about 380,000 clones, 95% seen once. Material: thymocytes. Source of these receptors: a human donor.

The gene calls are TRBV10-3 and TRBJ1-1; D not certain. Trimming cost V 1 base and J 1 base, with 4 bases left between them. Germline lookup yields CDR1 ENHRY and CDR2 SYGVKD. The CDR3 totals 13 residues. In nucleotides, the CDR3 is TGTGCCATCAGTGAGTTAGGGAACACTGAAGCTTTCTTT. The encoded protein is CAISELGNTEAFF.

The rearrangement joins TRBV28 to TRBJ2-7; the D gene is possibly TRBD2 (7 bases). V was clipped by 4 bases and J by 6 bases, with 19 bases between them. Germline CDR1 reads MDHEN; CDR2 reads SYDVKM. The CDR3 is 15 amino acids. As DNA, the CDR3 is TGTGCCAGCAGTTACCCCGACGAGGGGGGGAGCGAGCAGTACTTC. Its translation is CASSYPDEGGSEQYF.

This chain links TRBV11-3 with TRBJ2-2; TRBD2 might be the D (5 bases). Trimming cost V 1 base and J 1 base, with 19 bases left between them. This CDR3 contains 19 residues. Germline V gene data show CDR1 as SGHNT and CDR2 as YENEEA. The CDR3, as DNA: TGTGCCAGCAGCTTAGGAGGATTGTTGGGAGACGGGAACACCGGGGAGCTGTTTTTT. The encoded protein is CASSLGGLLGDGNTGELFF.

This chain connects TRBV12-5 to TRBJ1-1; D remains ambiguous. The CDR3 sequence is 12 residues long. V gave up 6 bases and J gave up 1 base, with 6 bases separating them. Germline assignment: CDR1 LGHNT and CDR2 FRNRAP. The CDR3 protein is CASGSQNTEAFF. The CDR3, as DNA: TGTGCTAGTGGCTCCCAGAACACTGAAGCTTTCTTT. Full variable domain (missing parts from reference TRBV12-5 and TRBJ1-1): DARVTQTPRHKVTEMGQEVTMRCQPILGHNTVFWYRQTMMQGLELLAYFRNRAPLDDSGMPKDRFSAEMPDATLATLKIQPSEPRDSAVYFCASGSQNTEAFFGQGTRLTVV.

This rearrangement joins TRBV29-1 to TRBJ2-7, with D perhaps matching TRBD2 (7 bases). Trimming cost V 3 bases and J 1 base, with 16 bases left between them. This CDR3 comprises 15 residues. The germline gives CDR1 SQVTM, CDR2 ANQGSEA. The CDR3 DNA sequence: TGCAGCGTTGAGGGTTGGGGGGGGCGGTCCTACGAGCAGTACTTC. Its translation: CSVEGWGGRSYEQYF.

The chain combines TRBV10-3 with TRBJ2-2, with D possibly TRBD2 on 5 matching bases. The CDR3 sequence is 17 residues long. The V end lost 2 bases, the J end lost 0 bases, and 13 bases lay between the germline ends. Germline V gene lookup returns CDR1 ENHRY and CDR2 SYGVKD. The CDR3 sequence is CAISEHPTGTNTGELFF. The CDR3 nucleotides read TGTGCCATCAGTGAGCATCCCACGGGGACGAACACCGGGGAGCTGTTTTTT.

The chain couples TRBV6-1 to TRBJ2-3; D is ambiguous. The germline gives CDR1 MNHNS, CDR2 SASEGT. This CDR3 is built from 14 residues. Trimming took off 6 bases at V and 0 bases at J, with 10 bases between the two ends. The CDR3 bases are TGTGCCAGCAGCCCCCTTTACAGCACAGATACGCAGTATTTT. This sequence encodes CASSPLYSTDTQYF.

The chain joins TRBV11-2 to TRBJ1-1; D is perhaps TRBD1 (5 bases). V lost 2 bases to trimming and J lost 8 bases, with 12 bases between them. The CDR3 loop spans 13 amino acids. Germline V gives CDR1 SGHAT, CDR2 FQNNGV. The CDR3, as DNA: TGTGCCAGCAGCTTATGGGGGGGAAAAGAAGCTTTCTTT. Protein product: CASSLWGGKEAFF.